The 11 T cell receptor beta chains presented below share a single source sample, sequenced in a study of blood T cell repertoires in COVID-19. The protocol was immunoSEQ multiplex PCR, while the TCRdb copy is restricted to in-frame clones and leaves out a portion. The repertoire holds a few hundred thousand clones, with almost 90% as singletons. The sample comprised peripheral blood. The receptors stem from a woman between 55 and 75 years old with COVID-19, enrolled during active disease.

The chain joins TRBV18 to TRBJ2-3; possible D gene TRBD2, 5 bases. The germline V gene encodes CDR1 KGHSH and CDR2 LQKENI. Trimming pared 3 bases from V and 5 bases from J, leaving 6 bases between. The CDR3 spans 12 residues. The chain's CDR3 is CASSPAGDTQYF. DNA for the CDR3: TGTGCCAGCTCACCGGCGGGAGATACGCAGTATTTT. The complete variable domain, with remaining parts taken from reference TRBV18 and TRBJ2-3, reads NAGVMQNPRHLVRRRGQEARLRCSPMKGHSHVYWYRQLPEEGLKFMVYLQKENIIDESGMPKERFSAEFPKEGPSILRIQQVVRGDSAAYFCASSPAGDTQYFGPGTRLTVL.

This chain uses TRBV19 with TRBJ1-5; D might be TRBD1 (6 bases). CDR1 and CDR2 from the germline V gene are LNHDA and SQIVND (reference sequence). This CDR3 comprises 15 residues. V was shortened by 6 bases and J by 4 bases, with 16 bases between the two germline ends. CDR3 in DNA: TGTGCCAGTAGATCCCTACAGGGACGTAATCAGCCCCAGCATTTT. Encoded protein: CASRSLQGRNQPQHF.

The CDR3 DNA reads as TGTGCCAGCAGCCTAAGGCCAGGGGGTGGAAACACCATATATTTT. It is translated as CASSLRPGGGNTIYF. This rearrangement joins TRBV9 to TRBJ1-3; TRBD1 agrees at 7 bases. V was pared by 4 bases and J by 3 bases, with 7 bases of the junction left unmatched. The CDR3 contains 15 residues. Germline V gene sequence: CDR1 SGDLS, CDR2 YYNGEE.

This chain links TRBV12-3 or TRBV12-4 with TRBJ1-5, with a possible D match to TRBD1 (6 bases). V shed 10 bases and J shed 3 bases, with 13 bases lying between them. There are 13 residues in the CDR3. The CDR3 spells CATAQGPNQPQHF. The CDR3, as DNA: TGTGCCACGGCACAGGGACCCAATCAGCCCCAGCATTTT.

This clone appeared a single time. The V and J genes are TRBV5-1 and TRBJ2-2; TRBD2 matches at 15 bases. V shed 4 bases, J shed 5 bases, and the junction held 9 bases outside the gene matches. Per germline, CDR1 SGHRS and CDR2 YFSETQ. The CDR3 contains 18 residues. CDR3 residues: CASSLLGTSGGMTGELFF. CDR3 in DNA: TGCGCCAGCAGCCTACTAGGGACTAGCGGGGGGATGACCGGGGAGCTGTTTTTT.

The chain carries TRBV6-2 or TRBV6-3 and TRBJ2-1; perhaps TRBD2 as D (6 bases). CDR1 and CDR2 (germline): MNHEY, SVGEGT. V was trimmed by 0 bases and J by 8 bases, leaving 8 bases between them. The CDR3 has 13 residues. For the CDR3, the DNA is TGTGCCAGCAGTTACTCGGGGGGTCATGAGCAGTTCTTC. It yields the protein CASSYSGGHEQFF.

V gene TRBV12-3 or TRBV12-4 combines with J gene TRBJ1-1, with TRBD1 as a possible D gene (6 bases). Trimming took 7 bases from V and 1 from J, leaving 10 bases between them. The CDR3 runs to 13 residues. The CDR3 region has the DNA TGTGCCAGCACTTGGACAGCGAACACTGAAGCTTTCTTT. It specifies CASTWTANTEAFF.

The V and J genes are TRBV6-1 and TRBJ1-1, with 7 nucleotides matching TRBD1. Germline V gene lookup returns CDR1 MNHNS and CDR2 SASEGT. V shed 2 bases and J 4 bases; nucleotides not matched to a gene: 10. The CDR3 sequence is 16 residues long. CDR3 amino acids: CASSEPHRGSGTEAFF. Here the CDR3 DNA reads TGTGCCAGCAGTGAACCCCACAGGGGTTCGGGCACTGAAGCTTTCTTT.

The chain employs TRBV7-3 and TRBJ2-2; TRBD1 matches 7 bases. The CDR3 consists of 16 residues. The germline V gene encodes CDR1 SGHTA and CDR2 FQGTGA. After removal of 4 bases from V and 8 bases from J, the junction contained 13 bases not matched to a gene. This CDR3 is CASSSRLRRTGGELFF. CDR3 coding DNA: TGTGCCAGCAGCTCCCGTTTGAGACGGACAGGAGGGGAGCTGTTTTTT.

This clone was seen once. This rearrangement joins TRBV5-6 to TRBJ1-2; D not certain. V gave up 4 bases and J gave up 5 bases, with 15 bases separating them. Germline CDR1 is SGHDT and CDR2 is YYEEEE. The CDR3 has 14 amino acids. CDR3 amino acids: CASSQDSPRYGYTF. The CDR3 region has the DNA TGTGCCAGCAGCCAGGATTCCCCTCGGTATGGCTACACCTTC.

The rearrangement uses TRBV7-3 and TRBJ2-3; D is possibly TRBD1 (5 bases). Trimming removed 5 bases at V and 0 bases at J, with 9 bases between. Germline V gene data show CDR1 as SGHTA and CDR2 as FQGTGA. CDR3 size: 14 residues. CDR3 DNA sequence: TGTGCCAGCAGCGCTCAGGGTAGCACAGATACGCAGTATTTT. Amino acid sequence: CASSAQGSTDTQYF.